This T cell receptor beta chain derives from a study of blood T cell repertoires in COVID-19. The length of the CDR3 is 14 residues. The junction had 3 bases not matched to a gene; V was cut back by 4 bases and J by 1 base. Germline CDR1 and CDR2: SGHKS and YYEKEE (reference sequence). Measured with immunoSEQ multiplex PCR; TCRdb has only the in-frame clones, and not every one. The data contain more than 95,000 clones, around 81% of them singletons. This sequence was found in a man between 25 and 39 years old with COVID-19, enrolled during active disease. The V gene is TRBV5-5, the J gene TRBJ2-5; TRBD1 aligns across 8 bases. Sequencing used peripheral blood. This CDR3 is CASSVTGGQETQYF. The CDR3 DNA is TGTGCCAGCAGCGTCACAGGGGGCCAAGAGACCCAGTACTTC.